The 8 T cell receptor beta chains below were found in one sample sequenced in a study of blood T cell repertoires in COVID-19. Profiling relied on immunoSEQ multiplex PCR, and the TCRdb table lists in-frame clones only, not all of them. The sample contains 250,000 to 350,000 clones, roughly 85% of which appear only once. The specimen sequenced was peripheral blood. The receptors originated from a woman in her 30s with active or convalescent COVID-19.

V is TRBV4-3 and J is TRBJ2-1; 8 bases align to TRBD1. CDR3 size: 14 residues. Germline V lookup: CDR1 LGHNA, CDR2 YSLEER. After removal of 2 bases from V and 8 bases from J, the junction contained 5 bases not matched to a gene. CDR3 sequence reads: CASSQRQGIDEQFF. The CDR3 nucleotides are TGCGCCAGCAGCCAAAGACAGGGGATCGATGAGCAGTTCTTC.

This clone was counted a few times. This rearrangement joins TRBV30 to TRBJ1-5; 10 nucleotides line up with TRBD1. J was trimmed by 0 bases and V by 5 bases; bases with no gene match: 10. From germline, CDR1 is GTSNPN and CDR2 SVGIG (reference sequence). The CDR3 covers 17 residues. The CDR3 nucleotides are TGTGCCTGGGGCCGACAGGGGGCTTCAAATAGCAATCAGCCCCAGCATTTT. This encodes CAWGRQGASNSNQPQHF.

The chain has TRBV7-6 and TRBJ2-5, with 9 bases lining up with TRBD2. The CDR3 loop spans 17 amino acids. Losses at the gene ends were 1 base for V and 2 bases for J; bases not matched to a gene: 8. Germline CDR1 reads SGHVS; CDR2 reads FNYEAQ. The CDR3 region is CASSLEWSLAGQETQYF. DNA of the CDR3: TGTGCCAGCAGCTTAGAATGGAGTCTAGCGGGGCAAGAGACCCAGTACTTC.

The gene calls are TRBV6-5 and TRBJ2-3, with 9 positions matching TRBD2. The J segment lost 3 bases and the V segment lost 4 bases, leaving 8 bases of the junction unmatched. The CDR3 covers 16 residues. Germline V gives CDR1 MNHEY, CDR2 SVGAGI. CDR3 sequence reads: CASSSGLAMRTDTQYF. CDR3 DNA: TGTGCCAGCAGTTCGGGACTAGCCATGAGGACAGATACGCAGTATTTT.

The chain couples TRBV29-1 to TRBJ1-1; D is uncertain. The CDR3 runs to 15 residues. Per germline, CDR1 SQVTM and CDR2 ANQGSEA. Trimming shortened V by 2 bases and J by 0 bases, and 13 bases separated the two germline ends. CDR3 protein: CSVEPPGWMNTEAFF. In DNA, the CDR3 is TGCAGCGTTGAACCCCCGGGGTGGATGAACACTGAAGCTTTCTTT.

This chain connects TRBV5-4 to TRBJ2-3; 10 bases are a match to TRBD1. Germline V gene sequence: CDR1 SGHNT, CDR2 YYREEE (reference sequence). V trimming: 3 bases; J trimming: 10 bases; junction bases outside the gene matches: 14. There are 16 residues in the CDR3. CDR3 protein: CASSSRTGGSLGPQYF. In nucleotides, the CDR3 is TGTGCCAGCAGCTCCCGGACAGGGGGGAGTCTGGGTCCGCAGTATTTT.

This chain connects TRBV9 to TRBJ2-1; weak D call: TRBD2 (6 bases). Trimming pared 0 bases from V and 2 bases from J, leaving 9 bases between. The CDR3 is made up of 15 amino acids. Germline V gene sequence: CDR1 SGDLS, CDR2 YYNGEE. CDR3 nucleotides: TGTGCCAGCAGCGTAGGAAGCGGGCCCTACAATGAGCAGTTCTTC. This encodes CASSVGSGPYNEQFF.

J is TRBJ1-2 and V is TRBV27, with D uncertain. The V end lost 3 bases, the J end lost 3 bases, and 5 bases lay between the germline ends. The CDR3 extends over 12 amino acids. Germline lookup yields CDR1 MNHEY and CDR2 SMNVEV (reference sequence). The CDR3 DNA sequence: TGTGCCAGCAGTTTCCTACACTATGGCTACACCTTC. It yields the protein CASSFLHYGYTF.